Here is one T cell receptor (beta chain) with its context. This entry comes from a study of cytomegalovirus exposure and HLA in healthy donors. The PCR contained 60 Vbeta and 13 Jbeta primers. Sequenced by immunoSEQ multiplex PCR; TCRdb stores in-frame clones only, minus some. Of 160,000 or so clones listed, roughly 82% are singletons. Losses at the gene ends were 8 bases for V and 7 bases for J; bases not matched to a gene: 9. Germline lookup yields CDR1 MNHEY and CDR2 SMNVEV (reference sequence). The CDR3 spans 14 residues. This chain uses TRBV27 with TRBJ2-1; TRBD2 matches 9 bases. Sequenced input: PBMCs. This TCR derives from a woman between 45 and 60 years old in good health and CMV-seropositive. The CDR3 loop is CASRLAGISNEQFF. The CDR3 bases are TGTGCCAGCCGCCTAGCGGGGATTAGTAATGAGCAGTTCTTC.